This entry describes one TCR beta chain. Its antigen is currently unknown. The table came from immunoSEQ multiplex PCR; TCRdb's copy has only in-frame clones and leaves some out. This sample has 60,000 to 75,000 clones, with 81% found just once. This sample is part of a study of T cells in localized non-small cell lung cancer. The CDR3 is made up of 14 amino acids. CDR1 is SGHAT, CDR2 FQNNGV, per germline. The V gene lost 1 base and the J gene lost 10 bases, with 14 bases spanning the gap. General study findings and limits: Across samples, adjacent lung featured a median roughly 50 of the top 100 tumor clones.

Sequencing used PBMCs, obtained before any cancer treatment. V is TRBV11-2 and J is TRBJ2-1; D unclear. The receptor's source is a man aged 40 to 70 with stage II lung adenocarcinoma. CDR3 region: CASSLGLGSREQFF. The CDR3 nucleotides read TGTGCCAGCAGCTTAGGTCTCGGTTCTCGGGAGCAGTTCTTC.